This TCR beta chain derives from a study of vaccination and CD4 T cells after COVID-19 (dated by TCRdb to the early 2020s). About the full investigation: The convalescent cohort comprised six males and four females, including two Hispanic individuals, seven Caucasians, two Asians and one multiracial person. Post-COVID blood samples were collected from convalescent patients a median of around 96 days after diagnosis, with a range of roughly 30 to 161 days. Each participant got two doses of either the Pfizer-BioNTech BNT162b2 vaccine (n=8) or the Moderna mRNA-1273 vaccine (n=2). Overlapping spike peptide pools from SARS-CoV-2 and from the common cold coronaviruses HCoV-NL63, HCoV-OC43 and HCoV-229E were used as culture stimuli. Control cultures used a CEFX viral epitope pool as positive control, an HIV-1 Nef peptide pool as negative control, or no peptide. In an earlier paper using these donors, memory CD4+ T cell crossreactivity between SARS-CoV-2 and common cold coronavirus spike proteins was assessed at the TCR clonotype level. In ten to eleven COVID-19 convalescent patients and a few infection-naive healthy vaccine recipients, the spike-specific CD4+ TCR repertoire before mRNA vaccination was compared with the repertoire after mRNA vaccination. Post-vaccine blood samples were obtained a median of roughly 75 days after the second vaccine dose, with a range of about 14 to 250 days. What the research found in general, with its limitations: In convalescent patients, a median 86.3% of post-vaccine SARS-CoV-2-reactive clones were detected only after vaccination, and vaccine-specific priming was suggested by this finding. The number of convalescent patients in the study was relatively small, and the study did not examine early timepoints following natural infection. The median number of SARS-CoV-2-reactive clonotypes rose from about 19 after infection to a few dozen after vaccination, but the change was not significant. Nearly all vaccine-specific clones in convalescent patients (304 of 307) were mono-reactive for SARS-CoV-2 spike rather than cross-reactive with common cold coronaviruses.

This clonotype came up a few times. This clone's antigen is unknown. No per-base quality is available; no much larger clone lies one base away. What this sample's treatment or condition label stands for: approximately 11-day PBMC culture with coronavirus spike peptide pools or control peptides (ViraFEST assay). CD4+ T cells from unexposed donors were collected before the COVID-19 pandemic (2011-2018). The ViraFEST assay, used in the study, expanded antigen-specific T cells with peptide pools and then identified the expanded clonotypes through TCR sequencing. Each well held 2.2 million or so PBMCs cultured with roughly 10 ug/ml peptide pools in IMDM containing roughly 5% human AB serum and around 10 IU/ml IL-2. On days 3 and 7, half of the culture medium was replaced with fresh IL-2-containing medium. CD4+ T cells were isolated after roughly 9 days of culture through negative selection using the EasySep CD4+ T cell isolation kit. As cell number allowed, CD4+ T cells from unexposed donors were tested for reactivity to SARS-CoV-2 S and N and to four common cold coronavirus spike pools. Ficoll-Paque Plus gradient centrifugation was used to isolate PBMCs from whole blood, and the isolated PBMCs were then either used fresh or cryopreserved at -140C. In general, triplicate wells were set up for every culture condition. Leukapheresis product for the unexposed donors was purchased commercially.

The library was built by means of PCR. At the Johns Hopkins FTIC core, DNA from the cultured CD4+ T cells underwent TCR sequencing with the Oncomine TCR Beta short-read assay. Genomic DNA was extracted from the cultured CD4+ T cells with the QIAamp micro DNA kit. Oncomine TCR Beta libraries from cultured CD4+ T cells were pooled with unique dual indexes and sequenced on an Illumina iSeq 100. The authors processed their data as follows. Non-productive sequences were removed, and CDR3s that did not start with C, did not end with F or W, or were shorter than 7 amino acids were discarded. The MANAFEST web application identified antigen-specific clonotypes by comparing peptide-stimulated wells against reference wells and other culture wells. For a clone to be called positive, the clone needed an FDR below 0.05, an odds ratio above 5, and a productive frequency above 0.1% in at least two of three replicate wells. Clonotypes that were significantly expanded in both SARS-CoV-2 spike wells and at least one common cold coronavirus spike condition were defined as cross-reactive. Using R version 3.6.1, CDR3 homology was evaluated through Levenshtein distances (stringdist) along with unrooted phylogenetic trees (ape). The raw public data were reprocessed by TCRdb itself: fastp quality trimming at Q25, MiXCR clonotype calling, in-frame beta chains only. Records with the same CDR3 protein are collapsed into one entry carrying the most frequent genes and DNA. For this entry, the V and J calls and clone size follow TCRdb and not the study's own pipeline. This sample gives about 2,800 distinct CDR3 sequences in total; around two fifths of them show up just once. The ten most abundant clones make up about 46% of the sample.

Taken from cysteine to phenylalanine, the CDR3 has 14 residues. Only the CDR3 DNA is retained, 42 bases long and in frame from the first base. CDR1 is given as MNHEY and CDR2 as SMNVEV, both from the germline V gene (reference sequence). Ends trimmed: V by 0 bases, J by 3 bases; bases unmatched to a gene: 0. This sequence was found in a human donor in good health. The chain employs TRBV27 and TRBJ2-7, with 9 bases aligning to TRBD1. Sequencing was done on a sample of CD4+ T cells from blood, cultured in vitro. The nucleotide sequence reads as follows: TGTGCCAGCAGTTTATCGGACAGGGGCTACGAGCAGTACTTC. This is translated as CASSLSDRGYEQYF.